This TCR beta chain was retrieved from a study of OX40 agonist ivuxolimab in advanced cancers. The repertoire was sequenced with immunoSEQ multiplex PCR; TCRdb's copy has only in-frame clones and lacks some. The table lists 85,000 to 100,000 clones, around 87% of them singletons. Germline assignment: CDR1 MNHEY and CDR2 SMNVEV (reference sequence). Germline trimming cut 4 bases from V and 0 bases from J; bases unmatched to any gene: 1. This CDR3 comprises 15 residues. The receptor was isolated from an adult with an advanced solid tumor such as melanoma, head and neck, liver or kidney cancer. The material was CD4+ or CD8+ T cells sorted from blood, obtained in a trial of the OX40 agonist ivuxolimab. The V and J genes are TRBV27 and TRBJ1-2; 11 bases are a match to TRBD1. As DNA, the CDR3 is TGTGCCAGCAGTTCGGGACAGGGGGCTAACTATGGCTACACCTTC. Protein: CASSSGQGANYGYTF.